This entry lists 21 T cell receptor beta chains sequenced from one sample in a study of cytomegalovirus exposure and HLA in healthy donors. The PCR made use of 60 Vbeta and 13 Jbeta primers. The repertoire was sequenced with immunoSEQ multiplex PCR; TCRdb's copy has only in-frame clones and lacks some. The table includes 90,000 to 120,000 clones, roughly 80% detected once. The specimen sequenced was PBMCs. All receptors derive from a man aged 25-40 years in good health and CMV-seronegative.

Details on this clone: Other DNA variants within this sample encode the same CDR3. The J gene is TRBJ1-1, the V gene TRBV6-5, with a tentative D call TRBD1 (5 bases). The V end lost 2 bases, the J end lost 1 base, and 5 bases lay between the germline ends. The CDR3 loop spans 13 amino acids. The V gene's germline CDR1 is MNHEY and CDR2 SVGAGI. The CDR3 is CASSYGQNTEAFF. In DNA, the CDR3 is TGTGCCAGCAGTTACGGACAGAACACTGAAGCTTTCTTT.

The gene calls are TRBV6-4 and TRBJ2-1; 8 bases fit TRBD1. The V gene's germline CDR1 is MRHNA and CDR2 SNTAGT. The V segment lost 8 bases and the J segment 5 bases; nucleotides outside the gene matches: 5. The CDR3 totals 13 residues. The CDR3 DNA reads as TGTGCCAGCGGACAGGGTCCAAACAATGAGCAGTTCTTC. It codes for CASGQGPNNEQFF.

This chain uses TRBV5-4 with TRBJ2-5; 15 nucleotides match TRBD2. CDR3 length: 18 residues. CDR1 and CDR2 from the germline V gene are SGHNT and YYREEE (reference sequence). V lost 4 bases, J lost 4 bases, and 11 bases stayed unmatched. Here the CDR3 reads CASSGGTSGGTRLETQYF. In DNA form, the CDR3 reads TGTGCCAGCAGCGGCGGGACTAGCGGGGGGACACGACTAGAGACCCAGTACTTC.

The chain employs TRBV7-8 and TRBJ2-5, with TRBD2 matching 11 bases. The CDR3 length is 16 residues. Germline V gives CDR1 SGHVS, CDR2 FQNEAQ. V shed 3 bases and J 4 bases; nucleotides not matched to a gene: 7. The CDR3 nucleotides are TGTGCCAGCAGCTTTCTAGCGGGGGGCAGGGGAGAGACCCAGTACTTC. This sequence encodes CASSFLAGGRGETQYF.

This clone has a handful of counts. This chain links TRBV5-4 with TRBJ1-4; D perhaps matches TRBD1 (6 bases). Per germline, CDR1 SGHNT and CDR2 YYREEE (reference sequence). This CDR3 is 17 amino acids long. The V end lost 0 bases, the J end lost 0 bases, and 12 bases lay between the germline ends. The DNA of the CDR3 is TGTGCCAGCAGCTTGGGACAGGCAATCTCAACTAATGAAAAACTGTTTTTT. This sequence encodes CASSLGQAISTNEKLFF.

V is TRBV6-5 and J is TRBJ2-1; D is unresolved. There are 14 residues in the CDR3. The germline V gene encodes CDR1 MNHEY and CDR2 SVGAGI. V lost 2 bases and J lost 1, with 6 bases in between. For the CDR3, the DNA is TGTGCCAGCAGTTACAGCGAATCCTACAATGAGCAGTTCTTC. Residues: CASSYSESYNEQFF.

The chain has TRBV19 and TRBJ2-1; 8 bases align to TRBD2. V lost 7 bases to trimming and J lost 2 bases; unmatched junction nucleotides: 4. CDR1 is LNHDA and CDR2 is SQIVND in the germline V gene (reference sequence). The CDR3 contains 14 residues. The CDR3 DNA is TGTGCCAGTACTGCGGGAGGCGCCTACAATGAGCAGTTCTTC. Translating gives CASTAGGAYNEQFF.

CDR3 nucleotides: TGTGCCAGCAGTTCCAACAGCCAAGAGACCCAGTACTTC. Protein: CASSSNSQETQYF. The chain employs TRBV2 and TRBJ2-5; the D is unclear. CDR1 and CDR2 from the germline V gene are SNHLY and FYNNEI. The CDR3 contains 13 residues. Trimming shortened V by 5 bases and J by 1 base, and 8 bases separated the two germline ends.

This clone was counted a few times. The J gene is TRBJ2-5, the V gene TRBV9; D may be TRBD1 (5 bases). The CDR3 totals 13 residues. Germline CDR1 reads SGDLS; CDR2 reads YYNGEE. Trimming removed 4 bases at V and 4 bases at J, with 11 bases between. The DNA of the CDR3 is TGTGCCAGCAGCCAGGGCCCCAGAGAGACCCAGTACTTC. Its protein product is CASSQGPRETQYF.

V is TRBV27 and J is TRBJ2-5; 7 bases match TRBD2. This CDR3 is 15 amino acids long. Germline loops: CDR1 MNHEY, CDR2 SMNVEV (reference sequence). Losses at the gene ends were 8 bases for V and 5 bases for J; bases not matched to a gene: 14. The CDR3 region has the DNA TGTGCCAGCGGCACGACTAGCTCTGTCCAGGAGACCCAGTACTTC. This encodes CASGTTSSVQETQYF.

The sample holds a few counts of this clone. V is TRBV2 and J is TRBJ1-1, with D uncertain. V was shortened by 7 bases and J by 5 bases, with 11 bases between the two germline ends. This CDR3 spans 12 amino acids. Germline assignment: CDR1 SNHLY and CDR2 FYNNEI. The CDR3 protein is CASKSIRTEAFF. CDR3 DNA: TGTGCCAGCAAGAGTATCAGGACTGAAGCTTTCTTT.

This clone was found once. The genes are TRBV13 and TRBJ1-4; TRBD1 is a possible D gene (6 bases). Germline lookup yields CDR1 PRHDT and CDR2 FYEKMQ (reference sequence). V was cut by 4 bases and J by 2 bases, with 11 bases left in between. The CDR3 has 15 amino acids. CDR3 sequence: CASSSDSQTNEKLFF. The CDR3 DNA sequence: TGTGCCAGCAGCTCGGACAGTCAGACTAATGAAAAACTGTTTTTT.

The chain links TRBV7-8 to TRBJ2-3, with 7 bases lining up with TRBD1. Germline-derived CDR1 and CDR2 are SGHVS and FQNEAQ. J gave up 2 bases and V 6 bases, and 8 bases lay outside the gene matches. There are 15 residues in the CDR3. The CDR3 loop reads CASRYDRANTDTQYF. For the CDR3, the DNA is TGTGCCAGCAGATATGACAGGGCAAACACAGATACGCAGTATTTT.

This clone has just a few counts. The chain is built from TRBV6-1 and TRBJ1-1; D remains unclear. V was clipped by 0 bases and J by 3 bases, with 5 bases between them. The CDR3 runs to 13 residues. CDR1 and CDR2 (germline): MNHNS, SASEGT. CDR3 in DNA: TGTGCCAGCAGTGAAGCACAGCACACTGAAGCTTTCTTT. Protein: CASSEAQHTEAFF.

V usage is TRBV11-2 and J usage is TRBJ1-3; D not certain. The V end was cut by 4 bases, the J end by 9 bases, with 13 bases between. Germline V gene sequence: CDR1 SGHAT, CDR2 FQNNGV. This CDR3 contains 13 residues. CDR3 sequence reads: CASSSSSESTIYF. Here the CDR3 DNA reads TGTGCCAGCAGCTCCAGCTCGGAGAGCACCATATATTTT.

The chain carries TRBV30 and TRBJ1-5; no definite D call. The germline V gene has CDR1 GTSNPN and CDR2 SVGIG (reference sequence). The CDR3 sequence is 18 residues long. The V end lost 0 bases, the J end lost 1 base, and 19 bases lay between the germline ends. The CDR3 DNA follows: TGTGCCTGGAGTGTATCGGGAGGGAGGTTGAGGAGCAATCAGCCCCAGCATTTT. Translated, it gives CAWSVSGGRLRSNQPQHF.

In its sample, this clone was seen a few times. The V call is TRBV6-1, the J call TRBJ2-7; 12 nucleotides agree with TRBD2. Per germline, CDR1 MNHNS and CDR2 SASEGT. This CDR3 comprises 14 residues. Unmatched junction bases numbered 5, after V lost 11 bases and J lost 0 bases. The CDR3 DNA reads as TGTGCCGGATGGACTAGCGGGACCTCCTACGAGCAGTACTTC. Amino acids: CAGWTSGTSYEQYF.

The chain links TRBV29-1 to TRBJ2-5; D is ambiguous. The CDR3 has 12 amino acids. Trimming took off 5 bases at V and 2 bases at J, with 9 bases between the two ends. The germline gives CDR1 SQVTM, CDR2 ANQGSEA. The CDR3 region is CSVQAYQETQYF. The CDR3 DNA sequence: TGCAGCGTTCAAGCGTATCAAGAGACCCAGTACTTC.

J is TRBJ2-7 and V is TRBV6-1; no definite D call. The CDR3 has 15 residues. V was trimmed by 1 base and J by 0 bases, leaving 10 bases between them. In germline, CDR1 is MNHNS, CDR2 SASEGT. CDR3 sequence (DNA): TGTGCCAGCAGTGAAGTCGCGTCATTCTCCTACGAGCAGTACTTC. Translating it yields CASSEVASFSYEQYF.

A single count supports this clone. The rearrangement joins TRBV15 to TRBJ2-7; 7 bases fit TRBD2. The junction had 7 bases not matched to a gene; V was cut back by 0 bases and J by 2 bases. CDR1 and CDR2 (germline): LNHNV, YYDKDF (reference sequence). The CDR3 has 16 amino acids. The CDR3 coding sequence is TGTGCCACCAGCAGAGATCATGGGGGAGGGCCCTACGAGCAGTACTTC. As protein: CATSRDHGGGPYEQYF.

DNA for the CDR3: TGTGCCAGCAGTGAAGCTGACAACTATCAGCCCCAGCATTTT. This codes for CASSEADNYQPQHF. V usage is TRBV6-1 and J usage is TRBJ1-5; D is undetermined. The CDR3 contains 14 residues. Trimming stripped 0 bases from V and 5 bases from J, with 8 bases between. Germline V CDR1 and CDR2: MNHNS, SASEGT.